This T cell receptor beta chain was profiled in a study of T-cell memory formation after mild COVID-19. Study-level information: In these data, TCR clusters were largely donor specific.

Constant-segment primers and 5'RACE yielded cDNA libraries for TCR alpha and TCR beta, each carrying sample barcodes and UMIs. TCRdb ran MiXCR on the 5' RACE reads and lists one entry per CDR3 protein. Counted here are approximately 240,000 distinct CDR3 sequences, about a sixth occurring once; the ten biggest clones make up about 3.5%. General study points: For contracting clones, CD4+ ones sat mainly in CM and EM, CD8+ in EMRA. Unconfirmed was the SARS-CoV-2 specificity of second-wave clones that peaked on day 37.

About this clonotype: As yet, its antigen is unknown.

Material: PBMCs or a T cell subset sorted from them (not recorded which). This clonotype was obtained from a man aged 18 to 30 who had mild COVID-19 (a few samples of this study predate the infection). Cell type and time point are not known.

CDR3 in amino acids: CASRPAGGEQYF. The CDR3 bases are TGTGCCAGCAGGCCTGCAGGGGGCGAGCAGTACTTC. The chain has TRBV12-3 or TRBV12-4 and TRBJ2-7; 7 bases map to TRBD1. CDR3 size: 12 residues. V was pared by 6 bases and J by 6 bases, with 5 bases of the junction left unmatched.